The 19 T cell receptor beta chains in this list originate from one sample, sequenced in a study of blood T cell repertoires in COVID-19. Some clones are missing from TCRdb's copy, which holds only in-frame ones; the method was immunoSEQ multiplex PCR. This repertoire shows some 700,000 clones, 90% found once; its top ten account for approximately 0.25%. The sequencing input was peripheral blood. These receptors were obtained from a woman in her late teens or twenties with acute or convalescent COVID-19.

The chain carries TRBV3-1 (or the pseudogene TRBV3-2) and TRBJ2-3, with 8 bases identical to TRBD2. Germline-derived CDR1 and CDR2 are LGHDT and YNNKEL (reference sequence). CDR3 length: 18 amino acids. V dropped 3 bases and J dropped 6; count of bases not matched to a gene: 17. The CDR3 DNA follows: TGTGCCAGCAGCCACCACCGGGGGGGCCTCTTAAACTGGGATACGCAGTATTTT. Protein: CASSHHRGGLLNWDTQYF.

The genes are TRBV4-2 and TRBJ2-7, with 7 bases aligning to TRBD2. The CDR3 is 15 residues long. Per germline, CDR1 LGHNA and CDR2 YNFKEQ. Trimming took 1 base from V and 9 from J; bases not matched to a gene: 12. CDR3 region: CASSQGEAGLVGQYF. DNA for the CDR3: TGTGCCAGCAGCCAAGGGGAAGCGGGGCTTGTCGGGCAGTACTTC.

The chain uses TRBV4-1 and TRBJ1-2, with D unresolved. The CDR3 is 14 residues long. Germline loops: CDR1 MGHRA, CDR2 YSYEKL. Trimming removed 1 base at V and 9 bases at J, with 15 bases between. CDR3 sequence: CASSQVLSQRSYTF. CDR3 DNA: TGCGCCAGCAGCCAAGTCTTGTCCCAGAGGAGCTACACCTTC.

This clone was observed a few times. Distinct nucleotide sequences in the sample also encode this CDR3. The chain links TRBV5-5 to TRBJ2-7, with TRBD1 as a possible D gene (6 bases). The V end lost 4 bases, the J end lost 1 base, and 9 bases lay between the germline ends. Germline CDR1 reads SGHKS; CDR2 reads YYEKEE (reference sequence). This CDR3 is built from 13 residues. CDR3 bases: TGTGCCAGCAGCCTAGGACAGTCCTACGAGCAGTACTTC. The encoded protein is CASSLGQSYEQYF.

Comment on this clone: One end of the junction varies from germline; a read error may be responsible. The chain joins TRBV12-5 to TRBJ1-1, with D uncertain. Germline assignment: CDR1 LGHNT and CDR2 FRNRAP. This CDR3 contains 11 residues. CDR3: CASGPDTEAFF. CDR3 nucleotide sequence: TGTGCTAGTGGCCCTGACACAGAAGCTTTCTTT.

The rearrangement joins TRBV6-5 to TRBJ2-1; 8 bases are a match to TRBD2. Germline V gives CDR1 MNHEY, CDR2 SVGAGI. This CDR3 region has 14 residues. Trimming cost V 7 bases and J 0 bases; bases outside gene matches: 2. CDR3 region: CASNAGGSYNEQFF. CDR3 DNA: TGTGCCAGCAACGCGGGGGGCTCCTACAATGAGCAGTTCTTC.

The V gene is TRBV18, the J gene TRBJ1-5, with D perhaps TRBD1 (6 bases). The CDR3 covers 18 residues. Trimming cost V 1 base and J 0 bases, with 16 bases left between them. CDR1 and CDR2 (germline): KGHSH, LQKENI. The DNA of the CDR3 is TGTGCCAGCTCACCACAGGCCAGGACAGCTACTAGCAATCAGCCCCAGCATTTT. Residues: CASSPQARTATSNQPQHF.

The rearrangement uses TRBV4-3 and TRBJ2-1; the match to TRBD2 covers 7 bases. J gave up 7 bases and V 5 bases, and 11 bases lay outside the gene matches. CDR3 length: 15 residues. CDR1 and CDR2 from the germline V gene are LGHNA and YSLEER. Written as DNA, the CDR3 is TGCGCCAGCAGCGGAGGGAGGGGCCCGACGAATGAGCAGTTCTTC. Residues: CASSGGRGPTNEQFF.

The chain links TRBV15 to TRBJ2-7; TRBD2 might be the D (5 bases). Germline V CDR1 and CDR2: LNHNV, YYDKDF (reference sequence). The CDR3 consists of 16 residues. Trimming pared 1 base from V and 1 base from J, leaving 14 bases between. Written as DNA, the CDR3 is TGTGCCACCAGCAGAGTCGGAGGATATACTTCCTACGAGCAGTACTTC. This translates into CATSRVGGYTSYEQYF.

V usage is TRBV11-2 and J usage is TRBJ1-2, with 12 bases lining up with TRBD1. The V gene's germline CDR1 is SGHAT and CDR2 FQNNGV. V dropped 0 bases and J dropped 4; count of bases not matched to a gene: 3. The CDR3 loop spans 16 amino acids. CDR3 bases: TGTGCCAGCAGCTTAGATCCGGGACAGGGGGCCTATGGCTACACCTTC. Amino acid sequence: CASSLDPGQGAYGYTF.

This chain uses TRBV3-1 (or the pseudogene TRBV3-2) with TRBJ1-1; 7 bases line up with TRBD1. Trimming took 4 bases from V and 1 from J; bases not matched to a gene: 6. The CDR3 covers 15 residues. Germline lookup yields CDR1 LGHDT and CDR2 YNNKEL (reference sequence). The CDR3 loop reads CASSPKQGWNTEAFF. The CDR3 bases are TGTGCCAGCAGCCCTAAACAGGGGTGGAACACTGAAGCTTTCTTT.

The chain employs TRBV5-5 and TRBJ1-4; D gene ambiguous. Trimming took 1 base from V and 5 from J, leaving 9 bases between them. Looked up from germline, CDR1 is SGHKS and CDR2 is YYEKEE (reference sequence). The CDR3 spans 14 residues. CDR3 in DNA: TGTGCCAGCAGCTTGTTTGACTCGAATGAAAAACTGTTTTTT. Residues: CASSLFDSNEKLFF.

V and J are TRBV7-6 and TRBJ1-1; no clear D gene. CDR1 is SGHVS and CDR2 is FNYEAQ in the germline V gene. The CDR3 spans 13 residues. V gave up 3 bases and J gave up 3 bases, with 8 bases separating them. CDR3: CASSFNRDTEAFF. CDR3 DNA sequence: TGTGCCAGCAGCTTTAACCGCGACACTGAAGCTTTCTTT.

This clone was observed a handful of times. Other DNA sequences in the sample encode the same CDR3. V is TRBV30 and J is TRBJ1-1; unclear D gene. The CDR3 totals 14 residues. CDR1 and CDR2 from the germline V gene are GTSNPN and SVGIG (reference sequence). V dropped 2 bases and J dropped 5 bases, with 15 bases sitting between them. The CDR3: CAWSPGQGGTEAFF. DNA of the CDR3: TGTGCCTGGAGTCCCGGGCAAGGAGGGACTGAAGCTTTCTTT.

The chain carries TRBV12-3 or TRBV12-4 and TRBJ2-3; perhaps TRBD2 as D (6 bases). Trimming took 6 bases from V and 6 from J, leaving 10 bases between them. This CDR3 is built from 12 residues. CDR3 DNA: TGTGCCAGCAGCCACCTAGCGGATACGCAGTATTTT. Amino acid sequence: CASSHLADTQYF.

This clone has more than one count but fewer than ten. Other DNA sequences in the sample encode the same CDR3. The chain recombines TRBV27 with TRBJ1-5; TRBD1 agrees at 8 bases. The CDR3 totals 14 residues. Germline V gives CDR1 MNHEY, CDR2 SMNVEV (reference sequence). The trim removed 6 bases at V and 7 bases at J, leaving 8 bases unmatched. This chain's CDR3 is CASSPGQGSQPQHF. CDR3 bases: TGTGCCAGCAGCCCCGGACAGGGAAGCCAGCCCCAGCATTTT.

The chain uses TRBV7-9 and TRBJ1-3; D uncertain. V lost 5 bases and J lost 4, with 18 bases in between. Per the germline V gene, CDR1 is SEHNR and CDR2 is FQNEAQ (reference sequence). The CDR3 spans 16 residues. DNA of the CDR3: TGTGCCAGCAGCCCCTACCGCGGAGAAGTAGGAAACACCATATATTTT. Amino acid sequence: CASSPYRGEVGNTIYF.

J is TRBJ2-1 and V is TRBV24-1; 7 bases are shared with TRBD2. V gave up 2 bases and J gave up 10 bases; unmatched junction bases: 4. The CDR3 runs to 13 residues. Germline loops: CDR1 KGHDR, CDR2 SFDVKD. This chain's CDR3 is CATSDSWGGEQFF. The CDR3 region has the DNA TGTGCCACCAGTGATTCGTGGGGGGGGGAGCAGTTCTTC.

Note on this clone: A junction boundary mismatches the germline segment, possibly from a read error. The chain uses TRBV10-2 and TRBJ1-6; D is ambiguous. Germline loops: CDR1 WSHSY, CDR2 SAAADI. The CDR3 totals 16 residues. CDR3 loop: CASSELSGSSNSPLHF. Written as DNA, the CDR3 is TGCGCCAGCAGTGAATTATCCGGGTCCTCTAATTCACCCCTCCACTTT.